A selection of T cell receptor beta chains follows, all from one sample in a study of cytomegalovirus exposure and HLA in healthy donors. Sequencing used immunoSEQ multiplex PCR; TCRdb keeps in-frame clones, though not all of them. The repertoire holds about 180,000 clones, with just over 75% as singletons. The sequencing sample was made of PBMCs. These receptors were taken from a woman aged 55 to 70 in good health and CMV-seropositive. CDR3s include the opening cysteine and the closing phenylalanine or tryptophan.

j_call v_call cdr3_length cdr3_aa
TRBJ2-1 TRBV27 18 CASSPGGAWRGVYNEQFF
TRBJ1-1 TRBV6-4 13 CASSTDRATEAFF
TRBJ1-1 TRBV5-1 16 CASSLAVQGGGTEAFF
TRBJ1-4 TRBV7-9 15 CASRSMTATNEKLFF
TRBJ1-2 TRBV4-1 15 CASSDRDRAAYGYTF
TRBJ2-5 TRBV6-1 14 CASSASGAQETQYF
TRBJ2-2 TRBV5-1 13 CASTSAGAGELFF
TRBJ2-7 TRBV6-5 14 CASSSLGPVYEQYF
TRBJ2-3 TRBV19 16 CASSRNRGRGTDTQYF
TRBJ2-1 TRBV7-6 15 CASSWGDSGYNEQFF
TRBJ1-2 TRBV28 14 CASMGGGGDRGYTF
TRBJ2-2 TRBV7-8 20 CASSLRPPGRGGPPTGELFF
TRBJ2-7 TRBV7-8 16 CASSLASSGSSYEQYF
TRBJ2-5 TRBV2 12 CASIRGGETQYF
TRBJ1-1 TRBV5-1 16 CASSEAGMSRNTEAFF
TRBJ1-4 TRBV5-1 16 CASSYNRLVPNEKLFF
TRBJ2-7 TRBV19 15 CASSPTGIFSYEQYF
TRBJ2-6 TRBV7-2 17 CASSSRDGGSGANVLTF
TRBJ2-1 TRBV7-9 12 CSSRLAVDEQFF
TRBJ1-1 TRBV5-1 15 CASSFEGVANTEAFF
TRBJ2-1 TRBV5-1 15 CASRVLGGPYNEQFF
TRBJ2-5 TRBV4-2 12 CASSNLGGTQYF
TRBJ2-7 TRBV9 16 CASSFSSGGAWNEQYF
TRBJ1-2 TRBV5-1 12 CASSLDRRGYTF
TRBJ2-7 TRBV7-9 15 CASSLISGRIYEQYF
TRBJ2-3 TRBV12-5 11 CASGLRDTQYF
TRBJ2-1 TRBV7-6 12 CASSFYGQEQFF
TRBJ1-5 TRBV5-1 15 CASSLVGDSQQPQHF
TRBJ1-5 TRBV28 11 CASYSNQPQHF
TRBJ1-4 TRBV7-9 15 CSSSSSGSWDEKLFF
TRBJ2-1 TRBV6-6 15 CASRAGTRVYNEQFF
TRBJ1-6 TRBV6-4 16 CASSESRQGAGTPLHF
TRBJ1-5 TRBV19 14 CASSISVSNQPQHF
TRBJ2-7 TRBV28 17 CASNQGGSGRERYEQYF
TRBJ1-2 TRBV19 12 CASSAQGASYTF
TRBJ1-2 TRBV5-1 14 CASSLGQGGYGYTF
TRBJ2-2 TRBV27 14 CASSSDRDTGELFF
TRBJ1-3 TRBV7-2 16 CASSRTGGGGGNTIYF
TRBJ2-1 TRBV13 16 CASSLRRSSSNNEQFF
TRBJ1-5 TRBV7-6 13 CASSLDRNQPQHF
TRBJ2-3 TRBV11-1 14 CASRIDKHTDTQYF
TRBJ1-1 TRBV7-8 12 CASSFSRTEAFF
TRBJ2-4 TRBV7-6 14 CASSLASGGNIQYF
TRBJ1-1 TRBV10-3 12 CAIKAESGEAFF
TRBJ2-3 TRBV4-1 16 CASSLLLAYDTDTQYF
TRBJ2-5 TRBV11-2 15 CASSLRRGAGETQYF
TRBJ2-1 TRBV29-1 17 CSVVTSGARSSYNEQFF
TRBJ2-2 TRBV10-3 14 CAITRVEVSGELFF
TRBJ1-3 TRBV28 12 CASTEGGNTIYF
TRBJ1-5 TRBV10-2 15 CASRTGTPSNQPQHF
TRBJ2-7 TRBV7-2 14 CASSSTGTTYEQYF
TRBJ2-1 TRBV4-1 13 CASSHLDYNGQFF
TRBJ2-1 TRBV5-1 13 CASGTSGSNEQFF
TRBJ2-1 TRBV2 12 CASSGFAGEQFF
TRBJ2-3 TRBV5-1 12 CASSFNTDTQYF